The entry below describes one T cell receptor beta chain. Its antigen is unknown. Per-nucleotide qualities are absent, and no much larger clonotype sits a single base away. This sample is part of a study of T cell responses to AZD1222 COVID-19 vaccine listed by TCRdb under 2021. Background on the whole study: AZD1222 recipients with second doses at about 4 weeks or about 12 weeks were pooled, because spike-specific TCR depth and breadth did not differ between schedules. A total of about 240 trial participants underwent TCR sequencing, of whom some 210 received two doses of AZD1222 and roughly 25 received two doses of the MenACWY control vaccine. Enrollment into the trials was organized by age into subgroups of 18-55, 56-69 and 70-plus years, and those subgroups contained approximately 150, 30 and 60 TCR-sequenced participants, respectively. What the work shows at the level of the full study, not this receptor alone: Participants were mostly white British and included more females than males, and it was suggested by the authors that clonal diversity may have been underestimated. Spike-specific TCR breadth and depth rose significantly after two AZD1222 doses compared with day 0 and with MenACWY recipients. Reportedly, almost half of the unique spike-specific TCRs recognized epitopes lying outside the regions that are mutated in the B.1.351 and B.1.1.7 variants. Only six AZD1222 recipients were SARS-CoV-2 seropositive at baseline, limiting conclusions about previously exposed vaccinees. The vaccine-associated CD4 TCRs covered the entire spike protein, and the dominant responses fell in regions 160-218 and 743-854. In the small 56-69-year group, the increase in depth fell short of significance, most likely because of low power. No day 14 peak-response samples were available, so repertoires were characterized only after the peak T cell response.

The CDR3 regions of human TCRbeta chains were analyzed by immunosequencing. Turning to the authors' computational methods: Repertoire TCRs were matched against a reference library of SARS-CoV-2-specific TCRs generated with the MIRA antigen-specificity platform. Breadth meant the fraction of unique TCRs that were SARS-CoV-2-associated, whereas depth meant the fraction of total T cells that were SARS-CoV-2-associated. Using the MIRA data, each spike-specific TCR was assigned both to the spike region to which the TCR was reactive and to a CD4 or CD8 class. Log10-transformed breadth and depth values were compared by one-way ANOVA with Sidak's multiple comparisons tests. The source is immuneACCESS, and TCRdb retained only in-frame sequences with V and J called. Part of the clones is not carried over; for the studies checked, unresolved V genes explain less than half of this, and the remainder is unexplained. That table gives V, J and clone size, and the DNA gave D and trimming. For this sample the table gives 55,000 to 75,000 clones, of which 85% were detected only once. The ten largest account for roughly 21% of the sample.

The time point tag for this specimen amounts to: baseline before first vaccination. Vaccinee samples came from UK trials COV001 and COV002, including a single-blind randomized controlled phase 2/3 trial of AZD1222 (ChAdOx1 nCoV-19) in healthy adults. For TCRbeta chain sequencing, PBMC samples were collected from trial participants at day 0 and at day 28 after the second dose. The source was peripheral blood, collected on day 0 of AZD1222 vaccination. This TCR was recovered from an adult in good health.

The nucleotide sequence is given as TGTGCCAGCTCACTCGGACAGTCCTACGAGCAGTACTTC. Its protein is CASSLGQSYEQYF. The chain links TRBV18 with TRBJ2-7; a tentative D call is TRBD1 (6 bases match). CDR1 KGHSH and CDR2 LQKENI were looked up in the germline V gene. The junction carries 8 bases between V and J, which are trimmed by 4 bases and 1 base respectively. From the cysteine through the phenylalanine, the CDR3 covers 13 amino acids. Only the CDR3 region is kept as DNA, spanning 39 bases read in frame from base 1.